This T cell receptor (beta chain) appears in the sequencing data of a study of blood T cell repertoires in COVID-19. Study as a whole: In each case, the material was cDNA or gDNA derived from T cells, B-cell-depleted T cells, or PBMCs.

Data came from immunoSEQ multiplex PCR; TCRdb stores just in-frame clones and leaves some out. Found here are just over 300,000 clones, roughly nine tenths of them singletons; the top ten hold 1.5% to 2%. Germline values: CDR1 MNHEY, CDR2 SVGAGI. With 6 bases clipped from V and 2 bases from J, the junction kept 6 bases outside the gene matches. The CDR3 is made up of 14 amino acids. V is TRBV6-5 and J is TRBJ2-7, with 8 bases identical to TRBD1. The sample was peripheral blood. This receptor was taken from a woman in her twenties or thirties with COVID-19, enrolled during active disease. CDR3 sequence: CASSQRTGTYEQYF. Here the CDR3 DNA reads TGTGCCAGCAGCCAGAGGACAGGGACCTACGAGCAGTACTTC.